This T cell receptor beta chain came from a study of T-cell memory formation after mild COVID-19. The study, taken as a whole, reports: Clones contracting day 15 to 85 were balanced CD4/CD8; later expanders leaned CD4+. Memory from before infection featured some responding clones, which suggests cross-reactive memory joined.

TCRdb reprocessed the 5' RACE reads via MiXCR and lists one record per CDR3 protein. The table has about 400,000 distinct CDR3 sequences, less than 25% seen once; the top ten hold 7.5% to 10%. About this clonotype itself: Its antigen is unknown.

CDR3 length: 15 residues. V lost 2 bases and J lost 0, with 10 bases in between. CDR1 is SNHLY, CDR2 FYNNEI, per germline. Sequencing used PBMCs or a T cell subset sorted from them (not recorded which). The rearrangement joins TRBV2 to TRBJ2-5; TRBD1 might be the D (5 bases). This receptor was identified in an adult woman who had mild COVID-19 (a few samples of this study predate the infection). Cell type and time point are not known. The CDR3, as DNA: TGTGCCAGCAGTGAACAGGGCAACAACCAAGAGACCCAGTACTTC. It yields the protein CASSEQGNNQETQYF.